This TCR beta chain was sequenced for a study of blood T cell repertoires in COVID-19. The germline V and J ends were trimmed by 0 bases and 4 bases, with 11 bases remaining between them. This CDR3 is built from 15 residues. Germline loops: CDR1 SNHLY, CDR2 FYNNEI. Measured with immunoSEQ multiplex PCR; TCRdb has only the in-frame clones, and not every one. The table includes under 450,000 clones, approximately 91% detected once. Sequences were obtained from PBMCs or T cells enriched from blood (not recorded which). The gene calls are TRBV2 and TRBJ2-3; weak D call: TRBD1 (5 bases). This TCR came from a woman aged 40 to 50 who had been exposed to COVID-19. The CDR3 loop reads CASSEALLGADTQYF. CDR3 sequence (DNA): TGTGCCAGCAGTGAAGCGCTTCTAGGGGCAGATACGCAGTATTTT.